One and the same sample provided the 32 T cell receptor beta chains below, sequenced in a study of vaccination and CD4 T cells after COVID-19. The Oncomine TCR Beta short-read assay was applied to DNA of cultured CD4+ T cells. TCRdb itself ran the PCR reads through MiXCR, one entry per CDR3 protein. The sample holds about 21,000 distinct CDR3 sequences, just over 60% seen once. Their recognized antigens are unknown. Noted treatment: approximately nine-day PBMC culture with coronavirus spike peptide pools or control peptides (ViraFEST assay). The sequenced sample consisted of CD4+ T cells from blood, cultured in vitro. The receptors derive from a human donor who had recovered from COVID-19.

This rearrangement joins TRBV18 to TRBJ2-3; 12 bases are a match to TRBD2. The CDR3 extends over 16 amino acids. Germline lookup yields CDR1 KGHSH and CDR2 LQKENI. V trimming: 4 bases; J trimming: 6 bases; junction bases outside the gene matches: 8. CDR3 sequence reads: CASSLRGLAGTDTQYF. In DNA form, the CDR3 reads TGTGCCAGCTCACTCCGGGGACTAGCGGGTACGGATACGCAGTATTTT.

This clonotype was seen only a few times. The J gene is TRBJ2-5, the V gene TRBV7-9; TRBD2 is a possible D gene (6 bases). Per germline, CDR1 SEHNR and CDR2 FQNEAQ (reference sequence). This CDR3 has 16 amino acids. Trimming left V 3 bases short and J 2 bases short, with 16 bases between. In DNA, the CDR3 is TGTGCCAGCAGCTTCGGCGGGGCAGGGAAACAAGAGACCCAGTACTTC. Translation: CASSFGGAGKQETQYF. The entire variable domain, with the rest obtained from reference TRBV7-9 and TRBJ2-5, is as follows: DTGVSQNPRHKITKRGQNVTFRCDPISEHNRLYWYRQTLGQGPEFLTYFQNEAQLEKSRLLSDRFSAERPKGSFSTLEIQRTEQGDSAMYLCASSFGGAGKQETQYFGPGTRLLVL.

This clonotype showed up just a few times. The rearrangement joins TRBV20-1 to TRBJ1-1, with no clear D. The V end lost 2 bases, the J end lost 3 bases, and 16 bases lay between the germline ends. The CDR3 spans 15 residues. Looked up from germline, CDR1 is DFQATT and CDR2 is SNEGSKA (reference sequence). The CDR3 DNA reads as TGCAGTGCTAGAAGGGCGGGTAATATTTACACTGAAGCTTTCTTT. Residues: CSARRAGNIYTEAFF.

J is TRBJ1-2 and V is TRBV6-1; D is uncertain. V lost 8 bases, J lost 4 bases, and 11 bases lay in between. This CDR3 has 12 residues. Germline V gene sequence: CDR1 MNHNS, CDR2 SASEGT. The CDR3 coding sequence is TGTGCCAGCTCCTACGGGCCCTATGGCTACACCTTC. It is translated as CASSYGPYGYTF.

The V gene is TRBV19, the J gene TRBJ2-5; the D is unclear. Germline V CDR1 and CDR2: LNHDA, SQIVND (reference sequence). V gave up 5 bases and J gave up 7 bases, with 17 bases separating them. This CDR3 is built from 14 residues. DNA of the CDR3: TGTGCCAGTAGTTCTCGACCCCGGTTGGGGACCCAGTACTTC. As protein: CASSSRPRLGTQYF.

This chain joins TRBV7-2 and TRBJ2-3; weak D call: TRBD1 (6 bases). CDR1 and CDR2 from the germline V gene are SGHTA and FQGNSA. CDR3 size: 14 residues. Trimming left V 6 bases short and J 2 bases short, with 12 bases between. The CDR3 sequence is CASSRTANTDTQYF. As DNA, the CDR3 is TGTGCCAGCAGTCGGACAGCTAACACAGATACGCAGTATTTT.

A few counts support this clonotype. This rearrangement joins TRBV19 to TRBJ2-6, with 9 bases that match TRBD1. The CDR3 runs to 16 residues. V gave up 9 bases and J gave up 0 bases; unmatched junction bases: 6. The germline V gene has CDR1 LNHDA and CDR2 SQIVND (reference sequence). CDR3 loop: CASTDRGASGANVLTF. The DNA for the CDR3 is TGTGCCAGCACTGACAGGGGGGCCTCTGGGGCCAACGTCCTGACTTTC.

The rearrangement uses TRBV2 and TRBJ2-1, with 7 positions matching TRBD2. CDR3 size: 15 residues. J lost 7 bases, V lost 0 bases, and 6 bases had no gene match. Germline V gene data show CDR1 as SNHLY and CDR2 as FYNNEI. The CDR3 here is CASSEAGRGTNEQFF. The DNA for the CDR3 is TGTGCCAGCAGTGAAGCGGGGAGGGGTACTAATGAGCAGTTCTTC.

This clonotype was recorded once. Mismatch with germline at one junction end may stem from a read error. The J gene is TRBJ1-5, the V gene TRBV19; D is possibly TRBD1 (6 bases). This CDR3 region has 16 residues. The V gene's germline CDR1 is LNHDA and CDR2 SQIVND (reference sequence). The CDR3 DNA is TGTGCCAGTAGGTCATGGATAGGGGGTCCGGATCAACCCCAGCATTTT. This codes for CASRSWIGGPDQPQHF.

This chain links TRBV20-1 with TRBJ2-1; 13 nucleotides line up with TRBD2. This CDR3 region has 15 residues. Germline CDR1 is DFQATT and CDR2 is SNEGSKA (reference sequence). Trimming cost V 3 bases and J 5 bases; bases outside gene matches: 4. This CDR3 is CSARKGLAGHNEQFF. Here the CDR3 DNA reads TGCAGTGCTAGGAAGGGACTAGCGGGACACAATGAGCAGTTCTTC.

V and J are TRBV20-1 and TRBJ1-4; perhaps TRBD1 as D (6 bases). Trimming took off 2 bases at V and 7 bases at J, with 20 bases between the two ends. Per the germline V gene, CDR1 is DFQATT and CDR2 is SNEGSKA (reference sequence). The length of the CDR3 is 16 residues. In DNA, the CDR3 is TGCAGTGCTAGACCTTACTTACAGGGACTGGGTGAAAAACTGTTTTTT. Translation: CSARPYLQGLGEKLFF.

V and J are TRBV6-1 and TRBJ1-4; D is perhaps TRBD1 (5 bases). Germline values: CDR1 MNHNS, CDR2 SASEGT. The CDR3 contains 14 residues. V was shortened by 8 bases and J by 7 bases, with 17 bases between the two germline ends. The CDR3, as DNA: TGTGCCAGCGTAGCCAGGGTTCGGGGTGAAAAACTGTTTTTT. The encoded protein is CASVARVRGEKLFF.

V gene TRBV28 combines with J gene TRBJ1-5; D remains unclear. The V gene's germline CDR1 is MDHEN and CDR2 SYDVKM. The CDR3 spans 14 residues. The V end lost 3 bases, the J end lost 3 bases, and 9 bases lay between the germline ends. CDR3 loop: CASSFSTNNQPQHF. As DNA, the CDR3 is TGTGCCAGCAGTTTCTCGACCAACAATCAGCCCCAGCATTTT.

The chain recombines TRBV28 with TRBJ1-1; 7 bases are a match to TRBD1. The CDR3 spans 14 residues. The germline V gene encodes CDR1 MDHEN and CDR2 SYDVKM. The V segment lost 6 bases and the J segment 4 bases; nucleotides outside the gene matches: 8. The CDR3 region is CASRPTGMATEAFF. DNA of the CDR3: TGTGCCAGCAGGCCGACAGGGATGGCCACTGAAGCTTTCTTT.

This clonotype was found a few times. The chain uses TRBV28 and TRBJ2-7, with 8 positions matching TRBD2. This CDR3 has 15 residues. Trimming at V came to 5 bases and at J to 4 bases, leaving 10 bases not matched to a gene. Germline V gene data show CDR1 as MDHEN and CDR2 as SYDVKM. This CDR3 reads CASSPWGAGDYEQYF. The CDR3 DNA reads TGTGCCAGCAGTCCCTGGGGAGCGGGAGATTACGAGCAGTACTTC.

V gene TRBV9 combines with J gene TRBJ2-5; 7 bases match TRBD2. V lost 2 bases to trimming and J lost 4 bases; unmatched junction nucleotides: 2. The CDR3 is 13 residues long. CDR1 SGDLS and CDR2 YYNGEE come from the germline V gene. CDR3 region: CASSVGGVETQYF. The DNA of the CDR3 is TGTGCCAGCAGCGTGGGAGGGGTAGAGACCCAGTACTTC.

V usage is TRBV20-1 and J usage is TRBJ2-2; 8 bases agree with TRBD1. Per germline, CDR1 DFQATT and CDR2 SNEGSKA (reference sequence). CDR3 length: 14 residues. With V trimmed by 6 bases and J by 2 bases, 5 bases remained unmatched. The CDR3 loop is CSARDRSNTGELFF. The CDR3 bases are TGCAGTGCGAGGGACAGGTCAAACACCGGGGAGCTGTTTTTT.

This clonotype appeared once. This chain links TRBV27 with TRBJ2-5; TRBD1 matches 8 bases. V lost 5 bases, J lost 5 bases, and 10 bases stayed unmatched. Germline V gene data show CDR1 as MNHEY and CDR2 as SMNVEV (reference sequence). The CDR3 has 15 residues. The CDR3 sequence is CASSDPTGAGETQYF. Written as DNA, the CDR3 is TGTGCCAGCAGTGACCCGACAGGGGCGGGGGAGACCCAGTACTTC.

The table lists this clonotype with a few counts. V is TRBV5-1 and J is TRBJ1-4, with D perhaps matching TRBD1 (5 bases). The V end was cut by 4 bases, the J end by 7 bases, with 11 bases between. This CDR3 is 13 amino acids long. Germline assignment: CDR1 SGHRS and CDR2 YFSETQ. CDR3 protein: CASSQGEGEKLFF. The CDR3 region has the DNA TGCGCCAGCAGCCAGGGAGAGGGTGAAAAACTGTTTTTT.

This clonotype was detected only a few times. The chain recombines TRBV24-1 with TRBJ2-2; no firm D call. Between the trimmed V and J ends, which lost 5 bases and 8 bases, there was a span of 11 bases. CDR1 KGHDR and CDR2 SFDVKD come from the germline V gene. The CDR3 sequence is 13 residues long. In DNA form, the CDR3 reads TGTGCCACCAGTGTAGGGATTTCAGGGGAGCTGTTTTTT. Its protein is CATSVGISGELFF.

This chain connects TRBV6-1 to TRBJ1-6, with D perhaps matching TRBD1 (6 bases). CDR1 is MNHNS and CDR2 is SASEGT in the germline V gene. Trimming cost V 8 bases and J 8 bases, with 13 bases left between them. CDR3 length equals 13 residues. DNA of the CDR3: TGTGCCAGCGTCAAGGGGGTCTATTCACCCCTCCACTTT. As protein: CASVKGVYSPLHF.

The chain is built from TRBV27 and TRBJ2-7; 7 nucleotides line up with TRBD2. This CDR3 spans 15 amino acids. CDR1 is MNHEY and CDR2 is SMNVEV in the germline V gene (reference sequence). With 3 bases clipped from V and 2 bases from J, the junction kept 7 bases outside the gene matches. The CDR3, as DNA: TGTGCCAGCAGTTTGTCCTGGGGGGGGGCCTACGAGCAGTACTTC. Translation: CASSLSWGGAYEQYF.

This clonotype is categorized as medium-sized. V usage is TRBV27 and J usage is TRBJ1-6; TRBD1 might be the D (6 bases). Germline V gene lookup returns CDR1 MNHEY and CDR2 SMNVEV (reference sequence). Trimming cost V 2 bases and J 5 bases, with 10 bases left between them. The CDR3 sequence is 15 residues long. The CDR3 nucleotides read TGTGCCAGCAGTTTACCTCAGGGGAATAATTCACCCCTCCACTTT. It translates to CASSLPQGNNSPLHF.

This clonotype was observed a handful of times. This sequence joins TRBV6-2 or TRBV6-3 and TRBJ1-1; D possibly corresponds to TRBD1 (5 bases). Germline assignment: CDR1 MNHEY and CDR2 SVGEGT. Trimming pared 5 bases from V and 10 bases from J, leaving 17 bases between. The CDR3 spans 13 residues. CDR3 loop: CASSAQAPQGAFF. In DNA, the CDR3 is TGTGCCAGCAGTGCCCAAGCCCCTCAGGGAGCTTTCTTT.

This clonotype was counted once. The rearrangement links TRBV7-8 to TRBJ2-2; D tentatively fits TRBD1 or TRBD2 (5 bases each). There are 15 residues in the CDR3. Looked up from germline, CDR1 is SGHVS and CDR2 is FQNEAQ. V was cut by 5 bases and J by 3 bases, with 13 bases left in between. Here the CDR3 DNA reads TGTGCCAGCAGCGCTCCAGGGAGATACACCGGGGAGCTGTTTTTT. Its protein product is CASSAPGRYTGELFF.

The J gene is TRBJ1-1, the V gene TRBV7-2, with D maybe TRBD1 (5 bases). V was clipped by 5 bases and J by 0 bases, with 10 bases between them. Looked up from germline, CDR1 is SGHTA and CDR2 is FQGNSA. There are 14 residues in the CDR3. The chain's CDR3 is CASSLLGVNTEAFF. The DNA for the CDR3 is TGTGCCAGCAGCCTCCTGGGGGTGAACACTGAAGCTTTCTTT.

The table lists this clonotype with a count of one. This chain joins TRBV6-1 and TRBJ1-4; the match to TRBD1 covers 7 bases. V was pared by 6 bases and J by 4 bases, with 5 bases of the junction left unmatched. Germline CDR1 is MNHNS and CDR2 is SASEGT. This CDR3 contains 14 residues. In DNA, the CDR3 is TGTGCCAGCAGATTGGGACAGTTTAATGAAAAACTGTTTTTT. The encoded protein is CASRLGQFNEKLFF.

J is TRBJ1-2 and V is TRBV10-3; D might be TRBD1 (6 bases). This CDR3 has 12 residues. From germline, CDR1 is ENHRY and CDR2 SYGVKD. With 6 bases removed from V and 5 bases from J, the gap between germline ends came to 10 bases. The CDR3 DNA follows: TGTGCCATCAGCCTTCAGGGGTATGGCTACACCTTC. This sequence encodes CAISLQGYGYTF.

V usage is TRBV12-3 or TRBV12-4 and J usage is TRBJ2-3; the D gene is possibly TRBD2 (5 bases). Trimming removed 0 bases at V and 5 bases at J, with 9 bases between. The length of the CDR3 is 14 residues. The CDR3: CASSLARGIDTQYF. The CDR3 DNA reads TGTGCCAGCAGTTTAGCGCGAGGGATAGATACGCAGTATTTT.

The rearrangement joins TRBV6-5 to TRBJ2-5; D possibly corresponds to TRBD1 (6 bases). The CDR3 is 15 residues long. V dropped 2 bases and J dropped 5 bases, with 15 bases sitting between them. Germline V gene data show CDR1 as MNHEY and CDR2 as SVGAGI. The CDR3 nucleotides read TGTGCCAGCAGTTACGGCAGGGGCGATTGGGAGACCCAGTACTTC. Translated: CASSYGRGDWETQYF.

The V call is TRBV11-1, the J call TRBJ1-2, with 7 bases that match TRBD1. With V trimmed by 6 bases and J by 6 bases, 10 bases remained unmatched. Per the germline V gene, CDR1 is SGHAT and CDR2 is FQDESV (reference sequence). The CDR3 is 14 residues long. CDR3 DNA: TGTGCCAGCAGTTTTAACACAGGGGACAATGGCTACACCTTC. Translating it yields CASSFNTGDNGYTF. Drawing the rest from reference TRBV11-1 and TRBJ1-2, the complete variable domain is EAEVAQSPRYKITEKSQAVAFWCDPISGHATLYWYRQILGQGPELLVQFQDESVVDDSQLPKDRFSAERLKGVDSTLKIQPAELGDSAMYLCASSFNTGDNGYTFGSGTRLTVV.

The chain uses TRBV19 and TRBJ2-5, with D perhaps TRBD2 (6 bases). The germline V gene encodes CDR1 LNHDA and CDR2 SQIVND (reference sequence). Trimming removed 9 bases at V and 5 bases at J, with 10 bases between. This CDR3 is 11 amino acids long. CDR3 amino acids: CASRGIETQYF. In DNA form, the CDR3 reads TGTGCCAGCCGGGGGATCGAGACCCAGTACTTC. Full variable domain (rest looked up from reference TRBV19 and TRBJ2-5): DGGITQSPKYLFRKEGQNVTLSCEQNLNHDAMYWYRQDPGQGLRLIYYSQIVNDFQKGDIAEGYSVSREKKESFPLTVTSAQKNPTAFYLCASRGIETQYFGPGTRLLVL.